This passage covers 27 T cell receptor beta chains from one sample sequenced in a study of blood T cell repertoires in COVID-19. Here immunoSEQ multiplex PCR was the method, and the copy in TCRdb shows in-frame clones only, minus some. The table has about 160,000 clones, around 80% seen once. The sample comprised peripheral blood. The receptors derive from an elderly woman with acute or convalescent COVID-19.

CDR3 sequence (DNA): TGTGCCAGCAAGACGGACACCGGCTCCTACGAGCAGTACTTC. Encoded protein: CASKTDTGSYEQYF. The J gene is TRBJ2-7, the V gene TRBV6-5, with a tentative D call TRBD1 (5 bases). CDR1 MNHEY and CDR2 SVGAGI come from the germline V gene. Trimming cost V 7 bases and J 0 bases, with 13 bases left between them. This CDR3 contains 14 residues.

The V gene is TRBV7-9, the J gene TRBJ1-2; TRBD1 is a possible D gene (5 bases). V was shortened by 5 bases and J by 0 bases, with 16 bases between the two germline ends. The CDR3 is 16 residues long. CDR1 and CDR2 (germline): SEHNR, FQNEAQ (reference sequence). DNA for the CDR3: TGTGCCAGCAGCCTCCCTGGGGCCAGGTCTAACTATGGCTACACCTTC. It translates to CASSLPGARSNYGYTF.

The V gene is TRBV5-1, the J gene TRBJ2-7, with 10 bases fitting TRBD2. This CDR3 is built from 17 residues. Germline V gene sequence: CDR1 SGHRS, CDR2 YFSETQ. Unmatched junction bases numbered 11, after V lost 2 bases and J lost 3 bases. This CDR3 reads CASSFGLADRSLYEQYF. Written as DNA, the CDR3 is TGCGCCAGCAGCTTTGGACTAGCGGACCGGTCTCTCTACGAGCAGTACTTC.

The chain links TRBV6-5 to TRBJ1-1; no definite D call. This CDR3 comprises 13 residues. Trimming cost V 6 bases and J 2 bases, with 10 bases left between them. Germline-derived CDR1 and CDR2 are MNHEY and SVGAGI. CDR3 region: CASSKTANTEAFF. The CDR3 DNA is TGTGCCAGCAGCAAAACAGCTAACACTGAAGCTTTCTTT.

V gene TRBV25-1 combines with J gene TRBJ1-1; 12 bases fit TRBD1. The length of the CDR3 is 15 residues. CDR1 is MGHDK and CDR2 is SYGVNS in the germline V gene. V dropped 4 bases and J dropped 6; count of bases not matched to a gene: 6. The CDR3 DNA is TGTGCCAGCAGTGGGGGGGGACAGGGGGCTTCTGAAGCTTTCTTT. Translating gives CASSGGGQGASEAFF.

The J gene is TRBJ2-1, the V gene TRBV5-1, with TRBD1 matching 9 bases. This CDR3 comprises 13 residues. Germline V gene lookup returns CDR1 SGHRS and CDR2 YFSETQ. The junction had 3 bases not matched to a gene; V was cut back by 5 bases and J by 6 bases. The CDR3 bases are TGCGCCAGCAGGATGGACAGGGGCAATGAGCAGTTCTTC. Amino acid sequence: CASRMDRGNEQFF.

The gene calls are TRBV2 and TRBJ1-2, with 10 bases lining up with TRBD1. J lost 6 bases, V lost 7 bases, and 8 bases had no gene match. Germline lookup yields CDR1 SNHLY and CDR2 FYNNEI. The CDR3 runs 14 residues. In DNA form, the CDR3 reads TGTGCCAGCAACCCGACAGGGGGCGCGGATGGCTACACCTTC. Residues: CASNPTGGADGYTF. Full variable domain (rest looked up from reference TRBV2 and TRBJ1-2): EPEVTQTPSHQVTQMGQEVILRCVPISNHLYFYWYRQILGQKVEFLVSFYNNEISEKSEIFDDQFSVERPDGSNFTLKIRSTKLEDSAMYFCASNPTGGADGYTFGSGTRLTVV.

This rearrangement joins TRBV5-4 to TRBJ1-1; weak D call: TRBD1 (5 bases). Germline V gives CDR1 SGHNT, CDR2 YYREEE (reference sequence). The CDR3 covers 15 residues. The V gene lost 4 bases and the J gene lost 4 bases, with 17 bases spanning the gap. Written as DNA, the CDR3 is TGTGCCAGCAGCCCCCTATCCGGGACTGTCACTGAAGCTTTCTTT. Protein product: CASSPLSGTVTEAFF.

This chain connects TRBV7-9 to TRBJ2-2, with 7 bases lining up with TRBD2. This CDR3 has 13 residues. Per germline, CDR1 SEHNR and CDR2 FQNEAQ (reference sequence). Trimming removed 3 bases from V and 6 bases from J; junction bases left unmatched: 1. The CDR3 DNA reads TGTGCCAGCAGCTTTACTAGCGCCGGGGAGCTGTTTTTT. Protein: CASSFTSAGELFF.

The chain combines TRBV14 with TRBJ1-2, with no clear D. V was cut by 4 bases and J by 4 bases, with 13 bases left in between. The CDR3 consists of 14 residues. Germline values: CDR1 SGHDN, CDR2 FVKESK. As DNA, the CDR3 is TGTGCCAGCAGCCCCCACATGGGAGGCTATGGCTACACCTTC. Translation gives CASSPHMGGYGYTF. The entire variable domain, with the rest obtained from reference TRBV14 and TRBJ1-2, is as follows: EAGVTQFPSHSVIEKGQTVTLRCDPISGHDNLYWYRRVMGKEIKFLLHFVKESKQDESGMPNNRFLAERTGGTYSTLKVQPAELEDSGVYFCASSPHMGGYGYTFGSGTRLTVV.

The gene calls are TRBV18 and TRBJ2-7; 9 positions match TRBD1. CDR3 length equals 14 residues. Germline values: CDR1 KGHSH, CDR2 LQKENI. With 3 bases clipped from V and 3 bases from J, the junction kept 3 bases outside the gene matches. Here the CDR3 reads CASSPGTGLYEQYF. The CDR3 DNA follows: TGTGCCAGCTCACCCGGGACAGGGCTCTACGAGCAGTACTTC.

The chain joins TRBV3-1 (or the pseudogene TRBV3-2) to TRBJ2-1; TRBD2 aligns across 10 bases. The CDR3 extends over 15 amino acids. Losses at the gene ends were 1 base for V and 6 bases for J; bases not matched to a gene: 3. The germline V gene has CDR1 LGHDT and CDR2 YNNKEL (reference sequence). The CDR3 reads CASSQGTSGPNEQFF. CDR3 bases: TGTGCCAGCAGCCAAGGGACTAGCGGCCCCAATGAGCAGTTCTTC.

In DNA form, the CDR3 reads TGTGCCAGCAGCTTGACAGACGGAAACACCATATATTTT. Residues: CASSLTDGNTIYF. The J gene is TRBJ1-3, the V gene TRBV5-6; D not certain. CDR1 and CDR2 from the germline V gene are SGHDT and YYEEEE. Trimming stripped 1 base from V and 4 bases from J, with 6 bases between. The CDR3 is made up of 13 amino acids.

J is TRBJ1-6 and V is TRBV5-1; D not resolved. CDR1 SGHRS and CDR2 YFSETQ come from the germline V gene. Trimming shortened V by 0 bases and J by 10 bases, and 14 bases separated the two germline ends. The CDR3 has 15 residues. The CDR3 sequence is CASSLGPEVSSPLHF. CDR3 bases: TGCGCCAGCAGCTTGGGCCCCGAGGTGAGCTCACCCCTCCACTTT.

The CDR3 loop reads CARTPGAAGGPYEQYF. Written as DNA, the CDR3 is TGTGCCAGAACCCCAGGGGCAGCGGGAGGGCCTTACGAGCAGTACTTC. This chain links TRBV5-3 with TRBJ2-7, with 10 bases that match TRBD2. TRBV5-3 is an open reading frame whose function is uncertain. The CDR3 length is 16 residues. V was clipped by 6 bases and J by 4 bases; unmatched bases: 13.

The chain couples TRBV6-5 to TRBJ1-2, with 10 nucleotides matching TRBD1. Germline trimming cut 0 bases from V and 8 bases from J; bases unmatched to any gene: 3. CDR1 is MNHEY, CDR2 SVGAGI, per germline. This CDR3 is built from 14 residues. The CDR3 region is CASSYSTGGWGYTF. DNA of the CDR3: TGTGCCAGCAGTTACTCGACAGGGGGCTGGGGCTACACCTTC.

This chain connects TRBV19 to TRBJ1-1; 7 bases fit TRBD1. CDR1 and CDR2 from the germline V gene are LNHDA and SQIVND (reference sequence). The CDR3 is made up of 15 amino acids. J was trimmed by 3 bases and V by 11 bases; bases with no gene match: 15. The CDR3 protein is CASKTGTFGDTEAFF. The CDR3 nucleotides read TGTGCCTCGAAGACAGGGACGTTCGGGGACACTGAAGCTTTCTTT.

The chain links TRBV10-3 to TRBJ2-6; D uncertain. From germline, CDR1 is ENHRY and CDR2 SYGVKD. This CDR3 has 14 residues. V gave up 3 bases and J gave up 2 bases, with 5 bases separating them. The CDR3 bases are TGTGCCATCAGTGAAACTACTGGGGCCAACGTCCTGACTTTC. It translates to CAISETTGANVLTF.

This chain uses TRBV9 with TRBJ2-7; 11 positions match TRBD2. Germline lookup yields CDR1 SGDLS and CDR2 YYNGEE. The CDR3 contains 15 residues. V lost 4 bases, J lost 1 base, and 4 bases stayed unmatched. The CDR3 spells CASSLTSGRSYEQYF. Written as DNA, the CDR3 is TGTGCCAGCAGCTTAACTAGCGGGAGATCCTACGAGCAGTACTTC.

This clone occurred once. The chain recombines TRBV5-5 with TRBJ1-6; the match to TRBD1 covers 8 bases. CDR1 is SGHKS and CDR2 is YYEKEE in the germline V gene (reference sequence). V trimming: 8 bases; J trimming: 5 bases; junction bases outside the gene matches: 6. The CDR3 loop spans 14 amino acids. The DNA of the CDR3 is TGTGCCAGTACCGGACAGGGAAATAATTCACCCCTCCACTTT. Amino acids: CASTGQGNNSPLHF.

Here the CDR3 DNA reads TGTGCCAGCAGTTACGTTGTAGGGATACAGCGGGAGCAGTACTTC. This codes for CASSYVVGIQREQYF. The genes are TRBV6-2 or TRBV6-3 and TRBJ2-7; the D gene is possibly TRBD2 (5 bases). In germline, CDR1 is MNHEY, CDR2 SVGEGT. Trimming pared 2 bases from V and 7 bases from J, leaving 18 bases between. The CDR3 is made up of 15 amino acids.

The chain uses TRBV5-4 and TRBJ2-1; the match to TRBD2 covers 7 bases. CDR1 and CDR2 (germline): SGHNT, YYREEE (reference sequence). This CDR3 comprises 14 residues. Unmatched junction bases numbered 8, after V lost 4 bases and J lost 7 bases. This CDR3 reads CASSLSGGGNEQFF. The DNA of the CDR3 is TGTGCCAGCAGCCTTTCGGGAGGAGGTAATGAGCAGTTCTTC.

This clone was seen only once. V usage is TRBV24-1 and J usage is TRBJ1-1; D gene ambiguous. Germline V gene data show CDR1 as KGHDR and CDR2 as SFDVKD. CDR3 length: 15 residues. V was cut by 0 bases and J by 1 base, with 8 bases left in between. The CDR3 DNA follows: TGTGCCACCAGTGATTTGATAAGCTCGAACACTGAAGCTTTCTTT. As protein: CATSDLISSNTEAFF.

The CDR3 here is CASSPRGGDKFF. CDR3 DNA: TGTGCCAGCTCACCACGGGGCGGAGATAAATTCTTC. J is TRBJ2-1 and V is TRBV18, with TRBD1 as a possible D gene (5 bases). In germline, CDR1 is KGHSH, CDR2 LQKENI. V dropped 1 base and J dropped 16 bases, with 14 bases sitting between them. The CDR3 loop spans 12 amino acids.

The chain recombines TRBV10-3 with TRBJ1-2, with D possibly TRBD1 on 5 matching bases. V lost 0 bases, J lost 3 bases, and 11 bases lay in between. This CDR3 contains 15 residues. Germline CDR1 ENHRY, CDR2 SYGVKD. CDR3 region: CAISESLGGHYGYTF. The CDR3 DNA reads as TGTGCCATCAGTGAGTCATTGGGGGGACACTATGGCTACACCTTC.

The V and J genes are TRBV28 and TRBJ1-1; TRBD1 matches 8 bases. This CDR3 spans 14 amino acids. V gave up 7 bases and J gave up 4 bases; unmatched junction bases: 8. Germline V CDR1 and CDR2: MDHEN, SYDVKM. The CDR3 region has the DNA TGTGCCAGCAATACTGGACAGGGTATCACTGAAGCTTTCTTT. It specifies CASNTGQGITEAFF. The full variable domain, in which reference TRBV28 and TRBJ1-1 provide the parts outside the CDR3, is DVKVTQSSRYLVKRTGEKVFLECVQDMDHENMFWYRQDPGLGLRLIYFSYDVKMKEKGDIPEGYSVSREKKERFSLILESASTNQTSMYLCASNTGQGITEAFFGQGTRLTVV.

DNA for the CDR3: TGTGCCAGCAGTTACGTACCAGGGGGTAATGAAAAACTGTTTTTT. Protein product: CASSYVPGGNEKLFF. The V gene is TRBV6-5, the J gene TRBJ1-4, with TRBD1 identical over 7 bases. The CDR3 sequence is 15 residues long. Germline V lookup: CDR1 MNHEY, CDR2 SVGAGI. The V gene end was trimmed by 2 bases and the J gene end by 4 bases; junction bases not matched to a gene: 4.